The 18 T cell receptor beta chains given below trace back to one sample, sequenced in a study of regulatory T cells in long-lasting Graves disease. Time point denoted: newly diagnosed GD, antithyroid drugs for less than 3 months. Extracted RNA from PBMCs served as the source of the TCR library. Building the TCR beta libraries relied on iRepertoire HTBI primers, and CDR3 regions underwent Arm-PCR. TCRdb processed the multiplex PCR reads anew with MiXCR; each CDR3 protein has one entry. This table has about 460,000 distinct CDR3 sequences, around 13% appearing once. The same sample was also studied in work on T cells in Graves' hyperthyroidism and ophthalmopathy.

The sequences come from peripheral blood mononuclear cells (PBMCs), collected at new diagnosis, from a patient treated with antithyroid drugs. The receptors were gathered from a woman in her 50s with Graves disease.

Worth noting for this clonotype: Lacking the conserved final phenylalanine or tryptophan, this CDR3 likely reflects a read error. No DNA is shown, since the ends of the CDR3 on it are uncertain; the CDR3 is the one TCRdb lists. The chain links TRBV7-2 to TRBJ2-7; TRBD2 is the table's D call, not checked against the DNA. With termini counted, the CDR3 has 10 amino acids. Germline values: CDR1 SGHTA, CDR2 FQGNSA. The CDR3: CASSPGTSGN.

This clonotype was counted many times. This chain uses TRBV10-3 with TRBJ1-5; tentative D call: TRBD1 (5 bases). CDR1 ENHRY and CDR2 SYGVKD come from the germline V gene. Trimming left V 0 bases short and J 7 bases short, with 16 bases between. This CDR3 contains 16 residues. CDR3 nucleotide sequence: TGTGCCATCAGTGAGTCGGTGGGGGGAACGGGGCAGCCCCAGCATTTT. Amino acid sequence: CAISESVGGTGQPQHF.

This clonotype was counted many times. This chain joins TRBV6-1 and TRBJ1-5; no definite D call. The CDR3 extends over 13 amino acids. Germline V lookup: CDR1 MNHNS, CDR2 SASEGT. V dropped 5 bases and J dropped 8 bases, with 13 bases sitting between them. CDR3 residues: CASSPRVREPQHF. The CDR3 nucleotides are TGTGCCAGCAGTCCGAGGGTCCGTGAGCCCCAGCATTTT.

This clonotype was picked up many times. The rearrangement uses TRBV7-3 and TRBJ2-7; D perhaps matches TRBD2 (5 bases). The V gene lost 5 bases and the J gene lost 5 bases, with 13 bases spanning the gap. The germline V gene encodes CDR1 SGHTA and CDR2 FQGTGA. CDR3 length: 13 residues. The CDR3 DNA reads as TGTGCCAGCAGCGGCGAGGGAAAGGACGAGCAGTACTTC. This codes for CASSGEGKDEQYF.

This clonotype was seen just once. The J gene is TRBJ2-1, the V gene TRBV10-1, with 9 bases that match TRBD2. Germline V CDR1 and CDR2: WNHNN, SYGVQD (reference sequence). V gave up 8 bases and J gave up 9 bases; unmatched junction bases: 5. The CDR3 has 12 residues. This CDR3 reads CASFWTSVEQFF. In DNA form, the CDR3 reads TGCGCCAGCTTCTGGACTAGCGTTGAGCAGTTCTTC.

The sample holds many counts of this clonotype. The CDR3 region is CSAKRTEGTYEQYF. CDR3 coding DNA: TGCAGTGCTAAAAGGACGGAGGGTACCTACGAGCAGTACTTC. This chain links TRBV20-1 with TRBJ2-7; perhaps TRBD2 as D (6 bases). Between the trimmed V and J ends, which lost 4 bases and 2 bases, there was a span of 15 bases. The CDR3 spans 14 residues. Germline V gives CDR1 DFQATT, CDR2 SNEGSKA (reference sequence).

The chain uses TRBV6-1 and TRBJ1-3; 10 bases map to TRBD1. CDR3 length: 19 amino acids. Looked up from germline, CDR1 is MNHNS and CDR2 is SASEGT. The junction had 15 bases not matched to a gene; V was cut back by 6 bases and J by 1 base. The DNA for the CDR3 is TGTGCCAGCAGCTCGAGTCGACGGACGGGACAGGGGTCTGGAAACACCATATATTTT. Its translation is CASSSSRRTGQGSGNTIYF.

This clonotype appeared many times. CDR3: CASSDSVERENGELFF. Here the CDR3 DNA reads TGCGCCAGCAGTGATTCAGTCGAGCGGGAAAACGGGGAGCTGTTTTTT. The chain links TRBV10-1 to TRBJ2-2, with TRBD2 identical over 7 bases. The CDR3 extends over 16 amino acids. The V gene end was trimmed by 3 bases and the J gene end by 7 bases; junction bases not matched to a gene: 11. Germline-derived CDR1 and CDR2 are WNHNN and SYGVQD (reference sequence).

This clonotype was counted many times. The genes are TRBV7-9 and TRBJ2-1, with D tentatively TRBD1 (6 bases). CDR1 and CDR2 (germline): SEHNR, FQNEAQ (reference sequence). The CDR3 covers 13 residues. The ends were cut back, 11 bases at V and 7 bases at J, with 18 bases in the middle. DNA for the CDR3: TGTGCCGGCGGACAGAGAAATGCGAATGAGCAGTTCTTC. This sequence encodes CAGGQRNANEQFF.

This clonotype has only a few counts. This rearrangement joins TRBV29-1 to TRBJ2-3, with 12 bases identical to TRBD2. Germline lookup yields CDR1 SQVTM and CDR2 ANQGSEA. The CDR3 is made up of 14 amino acids. J gave up 5 bases and V 6 bases, and 6 bases lay outside the gene matches. CDR3 region: CSVGLAGNIDTQYF. CDR3 sequence (DNA): TGCAGCGTCGGACTAGCGGGAAATATAGATACGCAGTATTTT.

The sample holds many counts of this clonotype. V gene TRBV28 combines with J gene TRBJ2-1; 7 nucleotides agree with TRBD2. The junction had 6 bases not matched to a gene; V was cut back by 6 bases and J by 4 bases. The CDR3 consists of 14 residues. The germline V gene encodes CDR1 MDHEN and CDR2 SYDVKM. CDR3 nucleotide sequence: TGTGCCAGCAGACCGACTAGCCGATACAATGAGCAGTTCTTC. This sequence encodes CASRPTSRYNEQFF.

This clonotype was counted a few times. The V and J genes are TRBV11-3 and TRBJ2-1, with D tentatively TRBD1 (6 bases). Trimming cost V 5 bases and J 7 bases, with 12 bases left between them. Germline assignment: CDR1 SGHNT and CDR2 YENEEA. This CDR3 spans 13 amino acids. The CDR3 protein is CASSPTQGNEQFF. The DNA for the CDR3 is TGTGCCAGCAGCCCTACCCAGGGGAATGAGCAGTTCTTC.

CDR3 region: CASSHAPYYEQYF. The DNA of the CDR3 is TGCGCCAGCAGCCACGCTCCCTACTACGAGCAGTACTTC. The V gene is TRBV5-1, the J gene TRBJ2-7; unclear D gene. Trimming removed 4 bases from V and 3 bases from J, with 11 bases in between. This CDR3 is built from 13 residues. Germline V gives CDR1 SGHRS, CDR2 YFSETQ.

This chain connects TRBV7-3 to TRBJ2-1, with 7 nucleotides matching TRBD1. Germline V gene sequence: CDR1 SGHTA, CDR2 FQGTGA. This CDR3 comprises 16 residues. V shed 2 bases, J shed 6 bases, and the junction held 10 bases outside the gene matches. The CDR3 reads CASSLSPTGIINEQFF. In DNA form, the CDR3 reads TGTGCCAGCAGCTTATCTCCGACAGGGATTATCAATGAGCAGTTCTTC.

This chain connects TRBV27 to TRBJ2-5; D unclear. V was shortened by 2 bases and J by 0 bases, with 13 bases between the two germline ends. This CDR3 comprises 16 residues. Germline V gives CDR1 MNHEY, CDR2 SMNVEV (reference sequence). DNA for the CDR3: TGTGCCAGCAGTTTAAGTCCCGCCACTAACCAAGAGACCCAGTACTTC. It is translated as CASSLSPATNQETQYF.

This clonotype was counted between two and nine times. The chain recombines TRBV4-1 with TRBJ1-4, with TRBD1 matching 9 bases. After removal of 2 bases from V and 8 bases from J, the junction contained 12 bases not matched to a gene. This CDR3 spans 17 amino acids. Germline-derived CDR1 and CDR2 are MGHRA and YSYEKL. The CDR3 loop is CASSQKIRDRAVEKLFF. In DNA form, the CDR3 reads TGCGCCAGCAGCCAAAAGATCCGGGACAGGGCGGTAGAAAAACTGTTTTTT.

This clonotype was recorded at least ten times. This chain links TRBV18 with TRBJ1-1; perhaps TRBD1 as D (6 bases). Germline CDR1 reads KGHSH; CDR2 reads LQKENI. V was cut by 6 bases and J by 2 bases, with 10 bases left in between. This CDR3 region has 13 residues. This CDR3 is CASSTDRNTEAFF. The CDR3 DNA follows: TGTGCCAGCTCCACGGACAGAAACACTGAAGCTTTCTTT.

The rearrangement uses TRBV5-1 and TRBJ2-5; TRBD1 aligns across 11 bases. CDR3 length: 15 amino acids. Germline V CDR1 and CDR2: SGHRS, YFSETQ. J gave up 4 bases and V 4 bases, and 6 bases lay outside the gene matches. CDR3 sequence reads: CASSLRTGGVETQYF. CDR3 bases: TGCGCCAGCAGCCTAAGGACAGGGGGCGTAGAGACCCAGTACTTC.